The following is a TCR beta chain sequence with its context. Antigen unknown. V lost 2 bases, J lost 6 bases, and 12 bases lay in between. This CDR3 is built from 14 residues. Germline V gene data show CDR1 as SGHRS and CDR2 as YFSETQ. This specimen belongs to a study of CD8+ T cells in alopecia areata. Regarding the study as a whole: Clonality in lesional scalp, especially alopecia totalis/universalis, exceeded that of normal scalp.

Reverse transcribed after extraction, RNA yielded cDNA as the sequencing template. The method was immunoSEQ multiplex PCR; TCRdb's version includes in-frame clones alone and lacks a portion of them. This table holds 50,000 to 70,000 clones, around 44% found once. Peripheral blood and lesional scalp punch biopsies came from alopecia areata patients. The sequencing input was NKG2D-low CD8+ T cells sorted from blood. This TCR was recovered from a human donor with alopecia areata. The chain uses TRBV5-1 and TRBJ2-1; maybe TRBD1 (5 bases). For the CDR3, the DNA is TGCGCCAGCAGCTTTAGAATGGGGCCCAATGAGCAGTTCTTC. It specifies CASSFRMGPNEQFF.